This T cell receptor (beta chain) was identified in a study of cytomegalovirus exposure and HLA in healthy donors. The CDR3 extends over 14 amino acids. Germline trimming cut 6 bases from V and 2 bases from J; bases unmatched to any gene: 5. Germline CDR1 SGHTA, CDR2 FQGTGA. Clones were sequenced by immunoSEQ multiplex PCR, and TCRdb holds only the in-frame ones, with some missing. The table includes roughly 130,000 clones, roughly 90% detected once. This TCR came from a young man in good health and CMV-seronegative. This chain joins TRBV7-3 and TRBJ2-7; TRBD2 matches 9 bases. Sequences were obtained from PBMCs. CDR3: CASRVRGRAYEQYF. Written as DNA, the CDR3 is TGTGCCAGCAGGGTCCGCGGGAGGGCCTACGAGCAGTACTTC.